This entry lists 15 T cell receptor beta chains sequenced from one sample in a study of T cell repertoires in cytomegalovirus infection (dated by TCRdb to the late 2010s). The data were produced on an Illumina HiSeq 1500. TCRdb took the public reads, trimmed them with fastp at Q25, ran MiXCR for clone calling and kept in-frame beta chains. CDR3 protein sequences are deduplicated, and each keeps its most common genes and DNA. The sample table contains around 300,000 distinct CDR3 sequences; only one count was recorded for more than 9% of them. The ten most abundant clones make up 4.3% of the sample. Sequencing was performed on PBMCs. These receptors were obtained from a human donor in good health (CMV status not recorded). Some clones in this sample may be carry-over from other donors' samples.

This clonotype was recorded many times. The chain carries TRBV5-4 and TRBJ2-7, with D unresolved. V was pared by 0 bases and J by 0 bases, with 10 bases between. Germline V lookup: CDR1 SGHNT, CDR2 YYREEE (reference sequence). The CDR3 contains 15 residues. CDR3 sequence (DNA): TGTGCCAGCAGCTTGGACACGCTGAGCTCCTACGAGCAGTACTTC. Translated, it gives CASSLDTLSSYEQYF.

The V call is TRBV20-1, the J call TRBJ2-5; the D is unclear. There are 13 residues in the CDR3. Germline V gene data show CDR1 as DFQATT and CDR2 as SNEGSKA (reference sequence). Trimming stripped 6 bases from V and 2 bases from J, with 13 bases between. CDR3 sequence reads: CSARWPAQETQYF. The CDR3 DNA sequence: TGCAGTGCCCGGTGGCCGGCGCAAGAGACCCAGTACTTC.

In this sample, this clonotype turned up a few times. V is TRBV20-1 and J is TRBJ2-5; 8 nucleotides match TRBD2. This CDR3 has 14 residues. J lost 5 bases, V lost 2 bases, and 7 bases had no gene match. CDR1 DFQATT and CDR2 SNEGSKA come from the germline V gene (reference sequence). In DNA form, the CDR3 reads TGCAGTGCTAGATCAACGGGGGGGAAGGAGACCCAGTACTTC. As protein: CSARSTGGKETQYF.

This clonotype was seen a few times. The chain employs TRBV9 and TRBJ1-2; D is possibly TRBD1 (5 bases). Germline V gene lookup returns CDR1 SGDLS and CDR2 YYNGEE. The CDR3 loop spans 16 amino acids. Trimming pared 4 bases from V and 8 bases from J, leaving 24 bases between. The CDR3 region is CASSQERRVREGGYTF. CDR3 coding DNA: TGTGCCAGCAGCCAAGAAAGGAGGGTCAGGGAAGGCGGCTACACCTTC. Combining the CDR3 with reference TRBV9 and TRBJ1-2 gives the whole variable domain DSGVTQTPKHLITATGQRVTLRCSPRSGDLSVYWYQQSLDQGLQFLIQYYNGEERAKGNILERFSAQQFPDLHSELNLSSLELGDSALYFCASSQERRVREGGYTFGSGTRLTVV.

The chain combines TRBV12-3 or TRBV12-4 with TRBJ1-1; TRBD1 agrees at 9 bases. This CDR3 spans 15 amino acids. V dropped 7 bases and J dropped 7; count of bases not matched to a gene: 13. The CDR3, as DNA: TGTGCCAGCACCCACTCGACAGGGGGGGTTGGTGAAGCTTTCTTT. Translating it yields CASTHSTGGVGEAFF.

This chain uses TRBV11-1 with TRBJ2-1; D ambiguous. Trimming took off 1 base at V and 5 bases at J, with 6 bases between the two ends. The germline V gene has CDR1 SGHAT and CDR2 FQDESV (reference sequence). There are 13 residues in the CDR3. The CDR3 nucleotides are TGTGCCAGCAGCTTAGGGCCCGACAATGAGCAGTTCTTC. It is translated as CASSLGPDNEQFF.

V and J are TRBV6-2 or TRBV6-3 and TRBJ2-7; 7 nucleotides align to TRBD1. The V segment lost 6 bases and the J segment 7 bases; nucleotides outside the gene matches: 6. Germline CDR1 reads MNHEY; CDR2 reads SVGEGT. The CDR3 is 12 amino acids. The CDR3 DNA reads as TGTGCCAGCAGGACAGGGCCGAGAGAGCAGTACTTC. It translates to CASRTGPREQYF.

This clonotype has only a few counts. This CDR3 reads CSVGTGGRGYTF. The CDR3, as DNA: TGCAGCGTTGGGACAGGAGGAAGGGGCTACACCTTC. J is TRBJ1-2 and V is TRBV29-1, with 7 bases lining up with TRBD1. V lost 4 bases, J lost 8 bases, and 7 bases stayed unmatched. Germline values: CDR1 SQVTM, CDR2 ANQGSEA. The CDR3 sequence is 12 residues long. The whole variable domain, remainder taken from reference TRBV29-1 and TRBJ1-2, is SAVISQKPSRDICQRGTSLTIQCQVDSQVTMMFWYRQQPGQSLTLIATANQGSEATYESGFVIDKFPISRPNLTFSTLTVSNMSPEDSSIYLCSVGTGGRGYTFGSGTRLTVV.

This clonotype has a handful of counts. CDR3 coding DNA: TGTGCCAGCCTCCGGTCGGGGACTAAGCCCGGGGAGCTGTTTTTT. As protein: CASLRSGTKPGELFF. The chain couples TRBV5-5 to TRBJ2-2, with 7 positions matching TRBD2. V dropped 7 bases and J dropped 6; count of bases not matched to a gene: 12. CDR1 SGHKS and CDR2 YYEKEE come from the germline V gene (reference sequence). The CDR3 totals 15 residues.

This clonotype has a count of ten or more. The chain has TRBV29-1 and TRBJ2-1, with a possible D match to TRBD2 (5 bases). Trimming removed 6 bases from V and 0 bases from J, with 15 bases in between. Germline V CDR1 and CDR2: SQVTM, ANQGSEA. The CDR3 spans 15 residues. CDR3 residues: CSVTSPGSSYNEQFF. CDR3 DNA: TGCAGCGTGACTTCCCCGGGAAGCTCCTACAATGAGCAGTTCTTC.

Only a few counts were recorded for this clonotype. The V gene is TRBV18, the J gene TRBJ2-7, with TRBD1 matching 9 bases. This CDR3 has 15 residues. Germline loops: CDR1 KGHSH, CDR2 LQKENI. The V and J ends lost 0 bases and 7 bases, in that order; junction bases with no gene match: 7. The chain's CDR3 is CASSPPRQGVHEQYF. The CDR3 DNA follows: TGTGCCAGCTCACCACCGCGACAGGGGGTTCATGAGCAGTACTTC.

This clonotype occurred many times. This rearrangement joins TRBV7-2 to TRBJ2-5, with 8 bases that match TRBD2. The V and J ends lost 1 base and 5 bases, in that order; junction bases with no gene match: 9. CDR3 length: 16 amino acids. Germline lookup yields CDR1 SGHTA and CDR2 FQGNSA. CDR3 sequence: CASSLVGGGFSETQYF. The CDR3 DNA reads TGTGCCAGCAGCTTAGTGGGCGGGGGGTTTTCTGAGACCCAGTACTTC.

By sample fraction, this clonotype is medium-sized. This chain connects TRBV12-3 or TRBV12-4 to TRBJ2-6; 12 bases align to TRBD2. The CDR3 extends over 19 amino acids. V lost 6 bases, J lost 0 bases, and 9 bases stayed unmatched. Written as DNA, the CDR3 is TGTGCCAGCAGGGCCCTAGCGGGGGGGCCCCGCTCTGGGGCCAACGTCCTGACTTTC. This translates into CASRALAGGPRSGANVLTF.

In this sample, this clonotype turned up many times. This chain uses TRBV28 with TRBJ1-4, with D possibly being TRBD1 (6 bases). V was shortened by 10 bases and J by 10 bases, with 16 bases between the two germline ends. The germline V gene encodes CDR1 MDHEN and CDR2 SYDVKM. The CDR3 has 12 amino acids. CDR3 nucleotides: TGTGCCACCGGATCAATAGGGGGAAAACTGTTTTTT. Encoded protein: CATGSIGGKLFF.

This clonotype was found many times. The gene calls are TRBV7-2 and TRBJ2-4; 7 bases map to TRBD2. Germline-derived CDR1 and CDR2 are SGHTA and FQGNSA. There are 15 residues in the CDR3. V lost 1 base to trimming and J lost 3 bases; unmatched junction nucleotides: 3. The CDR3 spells CASSLEAGVKNIQYF. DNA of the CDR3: TGTGCCAGCAGCTTAGAGGCGGGAGTCAAAAACATTCAGTACTTC.